This T cell receptor beta chain derives from a study of T cell repertoires in cytomegalovirus infection. Overall study findings and caveats: CMV-specific TCR beta clonotypes restricted by HLA-C were the ones dominating the ex vivo response.

TCRdb used MiXCR to reprocess the reads, holding one entry per CDR3 protein. This sample has approximately 500,000 distinct CDR3 sequences, with approximately 17% found just once. CDR3 length: 15 residues. V was pared by 2 bases and J by 0 bases, with 10 bases between. The germline V gene has CDR1 SGHDN and CDR2 FVKESK. Remarks on this clonotype: Its antigen is undetermined.

This clonotype was obtained from a human donor in good health (CMV status not recorded). Some clones in this sample may be carry-over from other donors' samples. This sequence joins TRBV14 and TRBJ1-1; D is uncertain. The sequenced material came from CD8+ T cells from PBMCs. The CDR3 reads CASSQTLGMNTEAFF. In DNA form, the CDR3 reads TGTGCCAGCAGCCAAACCCTGGGGATGAACACTGAAGCTTTCTTT.